This is a list of T cell receptor beta chains from one sample in a study of shared clonotypes between healthy human individuals. The protocol was immunoSEQ multiplex PCR, while the TCRdb copy is restricted to in-frame clones and leaves out a portion. The sample shows 500,000 or so clones, about 96% of them seen only once. The sample comprised naive CD4+ T cells sorted from blood. These TCRs come from a woman aged 25-40 years in good health. Both conserved end residues are part of each CDR3. A D gene is named only where the DNA matches it firmly. The listing skips clone size in some rows; elsewhere it reads once, few, many or a size class.

CASSQAGMGQSTGELFF TGCGCCAGCAGCCAAGCAGGAATGGGACAGAGCACCGGGGAGCTGTTTTTT TRBJ2-2 - TRBV4-1 TRBD1
CASSTLGEGSYEQYF TGTGCCAGCAGTACATTGGGGGAGGGGTCCTACGAGCAGTACTTC TRBJ2-7 - TRBV28 TRBD2
CASSGIQLQPQHF TGTGCCAGCAGCGGGATACAACTTCAGCCCCAGCATTTT TRBJ1-5 - TRBV6-4 -
CASRQGPGSYEQYF TGTGCCAGTAGACAGGGGCCTGGATCCTACGAGCAGTACTTC TRBJ2-7 - TRBV19 TRBD1
CASAQGEDQPQHF TGCGCCAGCGCACAGGGGGAGGATCAGCCCCAGCATTTT TRBJ1-5 - TRBV5-1 TRBD1
CATSRDPASYNEQFF TGTGCCACCAGCAGAGATCCCGCTAGCTACAATGAGCAGTTCTTC TRBJ2-1 - TRBV15 -
CASSLHTGSSGNTIYF TGTGCCAGCAGTTTACATACAGGGTCCTCTGGAAACACCATATATTTT TRBJ1-3 - TRBV28 -
CASSDSSNYGYTF TGTGCCAGCAGCGACAGCTCTAACTATGGCTACACCTTC TRBJ1-2 few TRBV6-6 -
CASSVVAGGYEQYF TGTGCCAGCAGCGTAGTAGCGGGAGGCTACGAGCAGTACTTC TRBJ2-7 - TRBV9 TRBD2
CASSSRQDIASEQYF TGTGCCAGCAGCTCCAGGCAGGACATTGCAAGCGAGCAGTACTTC TRBJ2-7 - TRBV9 -
CASSILRAGTNEQFF TGTGCCAGTAGTATACTAAGAGCGGGTACTAATGAGCAGTTCTTC TRBJ2-1 - TRBV19 -
CASSLRVPMNTEAFF TGTGCCAGCAGTTTGAGAGTTCCCATGAACACTGAAGCTTTCTTT TRBJ1-1 - TRBV6-5 -
CASSPPPGAVLYF TGTGCCAGCAGTCCCCCCCCGGGGGCGGTTTTGTACTTC TRBJ2-7 - TRBV28 -
CASSLGREETQYF TGCGCCAGCAGCTTGGGGAGGGAGGAGACCCAGTACTTC TRBJ2-5 - TRBV5-1 -
CASSPGSTYEQYF TGTGCCAGCTCACCAGGTTCTACCTACGAGCAGTACTTC TRBJ2-7 - TRBV18 -
CASSGYGYTF TGTGCCAGCAGTGGCTATGGCTACACCTTC TRBJ1-2 few TRBV28 -
CASSLTGGGLPYEQYF TGTGCCAGCAGCTTAACGGGCGGGGGATTACCCTACGAGCAGTACTTC TRBJ2-7 - TRBV7-2 TRBD2
CASSQESRTTNEKLFF TGCGCCAGCAGCCAAGAATCGCGAACAACTAATGAAAAACTGTTTTTT TRBJ1-4 - TRBV4-1 -
CASIEQGGEKLFF TGTGCCAGCATCGAACAGGGTGGCGAAAAACTGTTTTTT TRBJ1-4 - TRBV11-2 -
CASSKAGTKHEQFF TGTGCCAGCAGCAAAGCGGGAACTAAACATGAGCAGTTCTTC TRBJ2-1 - TRBV5-8 TRBD2
CASSFSGGQIGGYTF TGTGCCAGCAGCTTTAGCGGGGGGCAAATCGGTGGCTACACCTTC TRBJ1-2 once TRBV5-4 -
CASSPEAPEGGYTF TGTGCCAGCAGTCCCGAAGCTCCCGAGGGGGGCTACACCTTC TRBJ1-2 - TRBV28 -
CASSLDSPGIYEQYF TGCGCCAGCAGCTTGGATAGTCCAGGGATCTACGAGCAGTACTTC TRBJ2-7 - TRBV5-1 -
CASSLGGVMGEQYF TGTGCCAGCAGCTTAGGTGGAGTGATGGGGGAGCAGTACTTC TRBJ2-7 - TRBV7-9 -
CASSPRVSPYEQYF TGTGCCAGCAGCCCCCGAGTGAGTCCCTACGAGCAGTACTTC TRBJ2-7 - TRBV6-5 -
CASSLLQNTGELFF TGCGCCAGCAGCTTGTTGCAGAACACCGGGGAGCTGTTTTTT TRBJ2-2 - TRBV5-1 -
CASSLIPGTGNNEQFF TGTGCCAGCAGCTTAATCCCCGGGACAGGGAACAATGAGCAGTTCTTC TRBJ2-1 - TRBV7-3 TRBD1
CATSIRDRGTYNEQFF TGTGCCACCAGCATACGGGACAGGGGTACCTACAATGAGCAGTTCTTC TRBJ2-1 - TRBV15 TRBD1
CASSPNRQTNYYNEQFF TGTGCCAGCTCACCAAATCGACAGACAAATTACTACAATGAGCAGTTCTTC TRBJ2-1 - TRBV18 -
CASSRRDGTEAFF TGTGCCAGTAGTCGCCGGGACGGGACTGAAGCTTTCTTT TRBJ1-1 - TRBV19 -
CASRISGGDQETQYF TGCGCCAGCAGAATAAGCGGGGGTGACCAAGAGACCCAGTACTTC TRBJ2-5 - TRBV5-1 TRBD2
CASSPAGLQETQYF TGTGCCAGCAGCCCGGCGGGCCTCCAAGAGACCCAGTACTTC TRBJ2-5 - TRBV7-2 -
CASSESGTGNGELFF TGTGCCAGCAGTGAATCCGGGACAGGGAACGGGGAGCTGTTTTTT TRBJ2-2 - TRBV25-1 TRBD1
CAISPAGTTSTDTQYF TGTGCCATCAGCCCCGCGGGCACTACTAGCACAGATACGCAGTATTTT TRBJ2-3 - TRBV10-3 -
CASGHEGYTF TGTGCCAGCGGACACGAGGGCTACACCTTC TRBJ1-2 - TRBV28 -
CASRPGTSGSVPSSYNEQFF TGTGCCAGCAGGCCCGGGACTAGCGGGAGTGTCCCGAGCTCCTACAATGAGCAGTTCTTC TRBJ2-1 - TRBV2 TRBD2
CASSYSGQGLSQPQHF TGTGCCAGCAGTTACAGCGGACAGGGGCTCTCTCAGCCCCAGCATTTT TRBJ1-5 - TRBV6-6 TRBD1
CASSATNEKLFF TGTGCCAGCAGCGCAACTAATGAAAAACTGTTTTTT TRBJ1-4 once TRBV7-9 -
CASSDYSRDQPQHF TGTGCCAGCAGTGATTACTCGAGAGATCAGCCCCAGCATTTT TRBJ1-5 - TRBV6-4 -
CASSETHPRETQYF TGTGCCAGCAGTGAAACTCACCCCCGGGAGACCCAGTACTTC TRBJ2-5 - TRBV6-1 -
CASSFNRDHEQYF TGCGCCAGCAGCTTTAACAGGGACCACGAGCAGTACTTC TRBJ2-7 - TRBV5-1 -
CSVRGEAGELFF TGCAGCGTTCGTGGGGAAGCCGGGGAGCTGTTTTTT TRBJ2-2 - TRBV29-1 -
CASSNVMGWNTEAFF TGCGCCAGCAGCAACGTGATGGGGTGGAACACTGAAGCTTTCTTT TRBJ1-1 - TRBV5-1 -
CASRTDTTSVHNEQFF TGTGCCAGCAGGACCGATACTACTAGTGTCCACAATGAGCAGTTCTTC TRBJ2-1 - TRBV2 -
CASSLSGGGSYEQYF TGTGCCAGCAGTTTATCAGGGGGAGGCTCCTACGAGCAGTACTTC TRBJ2-7 - TRBV27 -
CASSLTWTSGANVLTF TGTGCCAGCAGCTTGACGTGGACCTCTGGGGCCAACGTCCTGACTTTC TRBJ2-6 - TRBV5-4 -
CASSLGSTDTQYF TGTGCCAGCAGCCTAGGTAGCACAGATACGCAGTATTTT TRBJ2-3 - TRBV11-3 -
CASSSGWAPLHF TGTGCCAGCAGTTCTGGGTGGGCACCCCTCCACTTT TRBJ1-6 - TRBV28 -
CASSAIRSTGGYEKLFF TGTGCCAGTAGTGCGATACGGTCGACAGGGGGCTACGAAAAACTGTTTTTT TRBJ1-4 - TRBV19 TRBD1
CSVDGSISTDTQYF TGCAGCGTTGATGGCTCAATTAGCACAGATACGCAGTATTTT TRBJ2-3 - TRBV29-1 -